These T cell receptor beta chains were read from a single sample in a study of identical twins. TCRdb fed the 5' RACE reads into MiXCR, producing one record per CDR3 protein. The table records 1.5 million to 2 million distinct CDR3 sequences, about 32% of them present only once. Sequencing input: cord blood. The receptor source for this set is a newborn girl in good health. The CDR3 runs from the conserved cysteine through the conserved F or W. The order of the fields is D gene, V gene, clone size, J gene, CDR3 DNA, CDR3 protein. D genes are given only for firm matches. Not every row has a clone size; where given, it reads once, few, many or a size class.

-,TRBV16,-,TRBJ1-2,TGTGCCAGCAGCCAATTTGGGGGATCGGCCATCTATGGCTGCACCTTC,CASSQFGGSAIYGCTF
TRBD2,TRBV5-1,few,TRBJ2-1,TGCGCCAGCAGCTTGGCTAGCGGGAGTCGGAATGAGCAGTTCTTC,CASSLASGSRNEQFF
TRBD2,TRBV7-2,few,TRBJ2-6,TGTGCCAGCAGCTTACTAAGACTAGCGGGATTCTCTGGGGCCAACGTCCTGACTTTC,CASSLLRLAGFSGANVLTF
TRBD2,TRBV20-1,many,TRBJ2-1,TGCAGTGCTAGAGATCCTAGCGGGGGGTACAATGAGCAGTTCTTC,CSARDPSGGYNEQFF
TRBD1,TRBV6-1,few,TRBJ1-1,TGTGCCAGCAGTGAGTTGACAGGGCGGATTGAAGCTTTCTTT,CASSELTGRIEAFF
TRBD2,TRBV24-1,few,TRBJ2-3,TGTGCCACCAGCCCCGGACTAGCGGGGGGCTCAGATACGCAGTATTTT,CATSPGLAGGSDTQYF
-,TRBV12-3/TRBV12-4,-,TRBJ1-1,TGTGCCAGCCAGAGGGGGACTGAAGCTTTCTTT,CASQRGTEAFF
TRBD1,TRBV20-1,few,TRBJ2-5,TGCAGTGCTAGAGCGGGACAGACCTCATCCAGGGAGCAGTACTTC,CSARAGQTSSREQYF
TRBD2,TRBV6-5,-,TRBJ2-1,TGTGCCAGCAGTTACTTTCTAGCGGGAGGACCCAATGAGCAGTTCTTC,CASSYFLAGGPNEQFF
TRBD2,TRBV20-1,-,TRBJ2-5,TGCAGTGCTAATCCGGGACTAGCGGTGGAGACCCAGTACTTC,CSANPGLAVETQYF
TRBD2,TRBV6-1,few,TRBJ2-7,TGTGCCAGCAGTGATGGGACTAGCGGGCTCTACGAGCAGTACTTC,CASSDGTSGLYEQYF
-,TRBV20-1,few,TRBJ2-3,TGCAGTGCCAAGGCCACAGGCACTAGCACAGATACGCAGTATTTT,CSAKATGTSTDTQYF
TRBD2,TRBV20-1,-,TRBJ2-1,TGCAGTGCTTTAACCGGGACTAGATCGAATGAGCAGTTCTTC,CSALTGTRSNEQFF
-,TRBV4-2,few,TRBJ1-6,TGTGCCAGCAGCCAGGCCCTGGCGTATAATTCACCCCTCCACTTT,CASSQALAYNSPLHF
TRBD2,TRBV28,-,TRBJ2-7,TGTGCCTGCAGTTCCAGCGGGAATACCCTGTGCGAGCAGTACTTC,CACSSSGNTLCEQYF
-,TRBV6-1,few,TRBJ1-4,TGTGCCAGCAGTGAAGGGTCAGTGCCTAATGAAAAACTGTTTTTT,CASSEGSVPNEKLFF
TRBD2,TRBV20-1,-,TRBJ2-7,TGCAGTGCCCGCAGACTAGCGGGAGCCATAAAGGGCTACGAGCAGTACTTC,CSARRLAGAIKGYEQYF
-,TRBV5-1,-,TRBJ2-1,TGCGCCAGCAGACTGGCCGGGGGAGGGGGCAATGAGCAGTTCTTC,CASRLAGGGGNEQFF
-,TRBV6-1,-,TRBJ1-2,TGTGCCAGCAGTGAGATAGGGGTTCGGCCTAACTATGGCTACACCTTC,CASSEIGVRPNYGYTF
TRBD2,TRBV24-1,-,TRBJ2-3,TGTGCCACCAGTGATTTAGCGGGAGCAGATACGCAGTATTTT,CATSDLAGADTQYF
TRBD1,TRBV29-1,many,TRBJ1-4,TGCAGCGTTGAAGGGACAGGGGTGGAAAAACTGTTTTTT,CSVEGTGVEKLFF
-,TRBV20-1,few,TRBJ1-6,TGCAGTGCTAGACCGGCGCCGGACGGTTCCTATAATTCACCCCTCCACTTT,CSARPAPDGSYNSPLHF
-,TRBV7-2,many,TRBJ2-3,TGTGCCAGCAGCTTACAATTAGGTCAAGATACGCAGTATTTT,CASSLQLGQDTQYF
-,TRBV29-1,-,TRBJ2-5,TGCAGCGTTGTACGGCGGGGCCACAATGAGCAGTACTTC,CSVVRRGHNEQYF
-,TRBV7-2,-,TRBJ2-7,TGTGCCAGCAGCTTCCGGGGGACACTCTCCTACGAGCAGTACTTC,CASSFRGTLSYEQYF
-,TRBV10-3,-,TRBJ2-2,TGTGCCATCGGTTCGCCAGGAAACACCGGGGAGCTGTTTTTT,CAIGSPGNTGELFF
-,TRBV24-1,few,TRBJ1-2,TGTGCCACCAGTGACTCGAGGGGAGCTAACTATGGCTACACCTTC,CATSDSRGANYGYTF
-,TRBV7-9,-,TRBJ2-3,TGTGCCAGCAGCTCCCCTTGGGTAGGCACAGATACGCAGTATTTT,CASSSPWVGTDTQYF
TRBD1,TRBV5-5,-,TRBJ1-2,TGTGCCAGCAGCGGACCGGGACAGCAACTCTATGGCTACACCTTC,CASSGPGQQLYGYTF
-,TRBV6-1,-,TRBJ2-7,TGTGCCAGCAGTGTAATCCACCTGAGCTCCTACAATGAGCAGTACTTC,CASSVIHLSSYNEQYF
-,TRBV19,-,TRBJ1-1,TGTGCCAGTAGTGAGCGGAGAACTGAAGCTTTCTTT,CASSERRTEAFF
-,TRBV28,-,TRBJ2-1,TGTGCCAGCAGCCCGGGCGGCTCCTACAATGAGCGGTTCTTC,CASSPGGSYNERFF
-,TRBV20-1,-,TRBJ2-1,TGCAGTGCTAGACTAGCTGTAATTGCCTACAATGAGCAGTTCTTC,CSARLAVIAYNEQFF
TRBD2,TRBV7-9,once,TRBJ2-1,TGTGCCAGCAGCTTAGGCTATAGCGGGGGATACAATGAGCAGTTCTTC,CASSLGYSGGYNEQFF
TRBD2,TRBV12-3/TRBV12-4,-,TRBJ2-3,TGTGCCAGCAGTTCCCCCGGGAGGATTCCGCGGGGCGAGAATCTTAATACGCAGTATTTT,CASSSPGRIPRGENLNTQYF
-,TRBV9,-,TRBJ2-5,TGTGCCAGCAGCGTAATACCATTGAGGCTCAATGAGCAGTACTTC,CASSVIPLRLNEQYF
-,TRBV19,-,TRBJ2-6,TGTGCCAGTAGTATTAGGGTGGGGATCTCTGGGGCCAACGTCCTGACTTTC,CASSIRVGISGANVLTF
-,TRBV10-3,few,TRBJ1-2,TGTGCCACCCGGGACCGCCGTACTAACTATGGCTACACCTTC,CATRDRRTNYGYTF
TRBD2,TRBV4-2,few,TRBJ2-3,TGTGCCAGCAGCCAAGTGGGGCGGACTAGGATAGTAAATACGCAGTATTTT,CASSQVGRTRIVNTQYF
-,TRBV2,few,TRBJ1-1,TGTGCCAGCAGTGAAGCTCGGGGAAGCCCTGAAGCTTTCTTT,CASSEARGSPEAFF
-,TRBV7-9,-,TRBJ2-7,TGTGCCAGCAGCTTAGGAGATCACGTCGACTACTCCTACGAGCAGTACTTC,CASSLGDHVDYSYEQYF
-,TRBV21-1,few,TRBJ2-5,TGTGCCAGCAGCAATGGGTGGCGGGATGAGCAGTACTTC,CASSNGWRDEQYF
-,TRBV20-1,-,TRBJ2-1,TGCAGTGAACTAGCCAGCTCCTACAATGAGCAGTTCTTC,CSELASSYNEQFF
TRBD1,TRBV5-1,-,TRBJ2-7,TGCGCCAGCAGCCCTCACAGGGGGCTACGGTACGAGCAGTACTTC,CASSPHRGLRYEQYF
-,TRBV3-1,few,TRBJ2-3,TGTGCCAGCAGCCAAGTCGGCACAGATTCCACAGATACGCAGTATTTT,CASSQVGTDSTDTQYF
TRBD1,TRBV12-3/TRBV12-4,many,TRBJ1-2,TGTGCCAGCAGTGGTCCAACACAGGGGGCTACCTATGGCTACACCTTC,CASSGPTQGATYGYTF
TRBD2,TRBV20-1,-,TRBJ2-4,TGCAGTGCTAGTCGTAGCGGGATAGGGGTGCAGTACTTC,CSASRSGIGVQYF
TRBD2,TRBV12-3/TRBV12-4,few,TRBJ2-1,TGTGCCAGCAGTTTTAGCGGGAGCAACTACAATGAGCAGTTCTTC,CASSFSGSNYNEQFF
TRBD2,TRBV14,-,TRBJ2-1,TGTGCCAGCAGCCCATGGACTAGCGGGAGGGATGGGCAGTTCTTC,CASSPWTSGRDGQFF